The rows below give T cell receptor beta chains drawn from one sample of a study of shared clonotypes between healthy human individuals. The table came from immunoSEQ multiplex PCR; TCRdb's copy has only in-frame clones and leaves some out. The top ten hold 0.11% of the sample, which has 560,000 or so clones, approximately 96% seen once. The source material was naive CD8+ T cells sorted from blood. The receptors were gathered from a woman in her thirties in good health. CDR3s include the opening cysteine and the closing phenylalanine or tryptophan. Each record gives: J gene, D gene, V gene, CDR3 protein. A D gene is named only where the DNA matches it firmly.

J gene: TRBJ1-6
D gene: NA
V gene: TRBV19
CDR3 protein: CASTPYGATNSPLHF

J gene: TRBJ2-7
D gene: TRBD2
V gene: TRBV7-9
CDR3 protein: CAISGTVGSYEQYF

J gene: TRBJ2-7
D gene: NA
V gene: TRBV19
CDR3 protein: CASSPIYGRSYEQYF

J gene: TRBJ2-1
D gene: TRBD2
V gene: TRBV9
CDR3 protein: CASSVALAGGYNEQFF

J gene: TRBJ2-7
D gene: TRBD2
V gene: TRBV29-1
CDR3 protein: CSVEDLAGGGYEQYF

J gene: TRBJ2-5
D gene: TRBD2
V gene: TRBV5-6
CDR3 protein: CASSLGTSGRGTQYF

J gene: TRBJ2-1
D gene: TRBD2
V gene: TRBV6-5
CDR3 protein: CASSYSVAGVSNEQFF

J gene: TRBJ1-1
D gene: NA
V gene: TRBV27
CDR3 protein: CASSSSGGRTEAFF

J gene: TRBJ2-7
D gene: TRBD2
V gene: TRBV13
CDR3 protein: CASSLGASGRAYEQYF

J gene: TRBJ2-1
D gene: NA
V gene: TRBV14
CDR3 protein: CASSRGWAELSYNEQFF

J gene: TRBJ2-3
D gene: TRBD2
V gene: TRBV9
CDR3 protein: CASSFSGTSTDTQYF

J gene: TRBJ2-7
D gene: NA
V gene: TRBV6-5
CDR3 protein: CASSYSTSGGGEQYF

J gene: TRBJ1-2
D gene: TRBD1
V gene: TRBV19
CDR3 protein: CASTRGDRAFFNYGYTF

J gene: TRBJ2-1
D gene: NA
V gene: TRBV7-6
CDR3 protein: CASSLDWRLETYNEQFF

J gene: TRBJ2-1
D gene: TRBD2
V gene: TRBV25-1
CDR3 protein: CASSEFGAGGGYNEQFF

J gene: TRBJ2-2
D gene: TRBD2
V gene: TRBV6-5
CDR3 protein: CASSYAGDYTGELFF

J gene: TRBJ2-7
D gene: TRBD2
V gene: TRBV10-2
CDR3 protein: CASSGGGLAGTLGYEQYF

J gene: TRBJ1-2
D gene: NA
V gene: TRBV5-4
CDR3 protein: CASSLGPGDPYGYTF

J gene: TRBJ1-1
D gene: NA
V gene: TRBV25-1
CDR3 protein: CASILGTEAFF

J gene: TRBJ2-1
D gene: NA
V gene: TRBV9
CDR3 protein: CASSPQRASSYNEQFF

J gene: TRBJ2-7
D gene: TRBD2
V gene: TRBV30
CDR3 protein: CAWCRGLAGAYEQYF

J gene: TRBJ1-3
D gene: NA
V gene: TRBV11-2
CDR3 protein: CASSLGSYFHSGNTIYF

J gene: TRBJ2-7
D gene: NA
V gene: TRBV29-1
CDR3 protein: CSVEVGAGQSTEQYF

J gene: TRBJ2-2
D gene: TRBD1
V gene: TRBV6-5
CDR3 protein: CASSYSRTGNTGELFF

J gene: TRBJ2-1
D gene: TRBD2
V gene: TRBV27
CDR3 protein: CASSFAAGAYNEQFF

J gene: TRBJ2-7
D gene: NA
V gene: TRBV7-9
CDR3 protein: CASSLPRLGSYEQYF

J gene: TRBJ1-2
D gene: NA
V gene: TRBV13
CDR3 protein: CASSLGRFYGYTF

J gene: TRBJ2-2
D gene: NA
V gene: TRBV27
CDR3 protein: CASSPNTGELFF

J gene: TRBJ1-5
D gene: NA
V gene: TRBV5-6
CDR3 protein: CASSLMGNQPQHF

J gene: TRBJ1-2
D gene: TRBD1
V gene: TRBV7-9
CDR3 protein: CASTEQGAPGGYTF

J gene: TRBJ2-7
D gene: NA
V gene: TRBV27
CDR3 protein: CASSLSTVTTSHEQYF

J gene: TRBJ2-7
D gene: TRBD2
V gene: TRBV11-2
CDR3 protein: CASSFPTSGVRYEQYF

J gene: TRBJ2-5
D gene: NA
V gene: TRBV6-1
CDR3 protein: CAVTDWPQETQYF

J gene: TRBJ2-1
D gene: TRBD2
V gene: TRBV7-9
CDR3 protein: CASSSTFSGELTYNEQFF

J gene: TRBJ2-7
D gene: NA
V gene: TRBV5-1
CDR3 protein: CASSYKSDSYEQYF

J gene: TRBJ2-2
D gene: NA
V gene: TRBV2
CDR3 protein: CASSEASELFF

J gene: TRBJ2-7
D gene: TRBD1
V gene: TRBV7-9
CDR3 protein: CASQSGGAGSREQYF

J gene: TRBJ2-4
D gene: NA
V gene: TRBV5-6
CDR3 protein: CASSSDGERDKNIQYF

J gene: TRBJ2-4
D gene: NA
V gene: TRBV19
CDR3 protein: CASSLDSAASTKNIQYF

J gene: TRBJ1-1
D gene: NA
V gene: TRBV4-2
CDR3 protein: CASSQDLYREAFF

J gene: TRBJ2-1
D gene: TRBD1
V gene: TRBV6-1
CDR3 protein: CASSEPGQGYNEQFF

J gene: TRBJ2-5
D gene: TRBD1
V gene: TRBV5-6
CDR3 protein: CASSRWTGEQETQYF

J gene: TRBJ1-1
D gene: NA
V gene: TRBV28
CDR3 protein: CASRGLNTEAFF

J gene: TRBJ2-5
D gene: TRBD1
V gene: TRBV7-9
CDR3 protein: CASSVPAGTDYEETQYF